The 30 T cell receptor beta chains presented below share a single source sample, sequenced in a study of technical replicates of blood from a handful of donors. TCRdb's copy holds only in-frame clones and misses some; the assay was immunoSEQ multiplex PCR. This sample has more than 95,000 clones, with around 95% found just once. The specimen was T cells isolated from PBMCs. Receptors originate from a human donor in good health.

The rearrangement joins TRBV5-4 to TRBJ2-2, with D maybe TRBD2 (6 bases). The length of the CDR3 is 16 residues. Germline lookup yields CDR1 SGHNT and CDR2 YYREEE (reference sequence). V was clipped by 0 bases and J by 0 bases, with 9 bases between them. CDR3 in DNA: TGTGCCAGCAGCTTGGTTACGGGAGCGAACACCGGGGAGCTGTTTTTT. This codes for CASSLVTGANTGELFF.

The chain recombines TRBV5-6 with TRBJ1-1; 11 nucleotides align to TRBD1. CDR1 is SGHDT and CDR2 is YYEEEE in the germline V gene. V lost 4 bases to trimming and J lost 1 base; unmatched junction nucleotides: 6. The CDR3 runs 16 residues. The CDR3 here is CASSPDRGLWNTEAFF. CDR3 nucleotides: TGTGCCAGCAGCCCGGACAGGGGGCTCTGGAACACTGAAGCTTTCTTT.

In its sample, this clone was seen many times. The chain uses TRBV18 and TRBJ1-1, with 8 bases lining up with TRBD1. The CDR3 sequence is 13 residues long. V lost 2 bases to trimming and J lost 7 bases; unmatched junction nucleotides: 3. CDR1 is KGHSH and CDR2 is LQKENI in the germline V gene. The CDR3 coding sequence is TGTGCCAGCTCACCATGGGACAGGCTTGAAGCTTTCTTT. Translating it yields CASSPWDRLEAFF. The full variable domain, its missing parts supplied by reference TRBV18 and TRBJ1-1, is NAGVMQNPRHLVRRRGQEARLRCSPMKGHSHVYWYRQLPEEGLKFMVYLQKENIIDESGMPKERFSAEFPKEGPSILRIQQVVRGDSAAYFCASSPWDRLEAFFGQGTRLTVV.

This chain links TRBV25-1 with TRBJ1-1; 8 bases are a match to TRBD1. V lost 3 bases to trimming and J lost 5 bases; unmatched junction nucleotides: 5. This CDR3 region has 14 residues. CDR1 and CDR2 from the germline V gene are MGHDK and SYGVNS. The CDR3 DNA reads TGTGCCAGCAGTGAGACAGGGGTTACGACTGAAGCTTTCTTT. Encoded protein: CASSETGVTTEAFF. The full variable domain, with the rest looked up from reference TRBV25-1 and TRBJ1-1, is EADIYQTPRYLVIGTGKKITLECSQTMGHDKMYWYQQDPGMELHLIHYSYGVNSTEKGDLSSESTVSRIRTEHFPLTLESARPSHTSQYLCASSETGVTTEAFFGQGTRLTVV.

The chain uses TRBV12-5 and TRBJ1-1; TRBD1 aligns across 8 bases. Germline values: CDR1 LGHNT, CDR2 FRNRAP. V trimming: 0 bases; J trimming: 0 bases; junction bases outside the gene matches: 6. The CDR3 runs to 17 residues. Here the CDR3 reads CASGLVLTGAMNTEAFF. For the CDR3, the DNA is TGTGCTAGTGGTTTGGTCTTGACAGGGGCCATGAACACTGAAGCTTTCTTT.

The V and J genes are TRBV29-1 and TRBJ1-2, with 7 bases lining up with TRBD1. The CDR3 runs 14 residues. The V gene end was trimmed by 5 bases and the J gene end by 6 bases; junction bases not matched to a gene: 12. Germline CDR1 and CDR2: SQVTM and ANQGSEA. The CDR3 region has the DNA TGCAGCGTTACATCGACAGGGATCGTTGATGGCTACACCTTC. Its translation is CSVTSTGIVDGYTF.

This clone has more than one count but fewer than ten. The chain uses TRBV6-1 and TRBJ1-2; 7 nucleotides agree with TRBD1. The CDR3 loop spans 13 amino acids. From germline, CDR1 is MNHNS and CDR2 SASEGT. Unmatched junction bases numbered 6, after V lost 7 bases and J lost 4 bases. The CDR3 DNA is TGTGCCAGCATATCGACAGGGACCTATGGCTACACCTTC. Its protein product is CASISTGTYGYTF.

The chain is built from TRBV10-2 and TRBJ2-3; 9 bases line up with TRBD2. The length of the CDR3 is 13 residues. CDR1 is WSHSY, CDR2 SAAADI, per germline. Germline trimming cut 6 bases from V and 4 bases from J; bases unmatched to any gene: 2. The CDR3 region is CASSGTSSDTQYF. In nucleotides, the CDR3 is TGCGCCAGCAGCGGGACTAGCTCAGATACGCAGTATTTT.

This rearrangement joins TRBV10-3 to TRBJ1-1; 11 bases match TRBD1. This CDR3 is built from 14 residues. CDR1 is ENHRY and CDR2 is SYGVKD in the germline V gene. V lost 6 bases and J lost 3; bases outside the gene matches: 3. The CDR3 bases are TGTGCCATCAGGACGGGACAGGGGGACACTGAAGCTTTCTTT. It specifies CAIRTGQGDTEAFF.

The rearrangement joins TRBV28 to TRBJ1-2; 9 bases line up with TRBD1. CDR3 size: 14 residues. Losses at the gene ends were 6 bases for V and 4 bases for J; bases not matched to a gene: 6. CDR1 MDHEN and CDR2 SYDVKM come from the germline V gene. The CDR3 sequence: CASRTGGRTYGYTF. The DNA for the CDR3 is TGTGCCAGCAGGACAGGGGGTAGGACCTATGGCTACACCTTC.

The genes are TRBV28 and TRBJ1-1; TRBD1 matches at 8 bases. Germline loops: CDR1 MDHEN, CDR2 SYDVKM. CDR3 length: 14 residues. V was clipped by 3 bases and J by 4 bases; unmatched bases: 4. CDR3 in amino acids: CASSFVGQGTEAFF. The CDR3, as DNA: TGTGCCAGCAGTTTTGTAGGACAGGGCACTGAAGCTTTCTTT.

This clone was seen a single time. CDR3 coding DNA: TGTGCCAGCAGTCCTTCATCGGTGGAGGGCTATGGCTACACCTTC. Protein: CASSPSSVEGYGYTF. The chain uses TRBV28 and TRBJ1-2; D remains unclear. The V and J ends lost 5 bases and 4 bases respectively, with 17 bases between them. The CDR3 spans 15 residues. CDR1 and CDR2 from the germline V gene are MDHEN and SYDVKM.

The chain carries TRBV27 and TRBJ2-3, with 11 nucleotides matching TRBD1. The CDR3 length is 15 residues. The germline V gene encodes CDR1 MNHEY and CDR2 SMNVEV (reference sequence). With V trimmed by 2 bases and J by 7 bases, 5 bases remained unmatched. This CDR3 is CASSLRGQGAHTQYF. For the CDR3, the DNA is TGTGCCAGCAGTTTACGAGGACAGGGGGCGCATACGCAGTATTTT.

J is TRBJ1-1 and V is TRBV5-1; D is unresolved. Germline-derived CDR1 and CDR2 are SGHRS and YFSETQ. V dropped 4 bases and J dropped 6 bases, with 10 bases sitting between them. The CDR3 is 12 residues long. CDR3 amino acids: CASSPRGAEAFF. The DNA of the CDR3 is TGCGCCAGCAGCCCCCGGGGTGCTGAAGCTTTCTTT.

In this sample, this clone turned up once. This sequence joins TRBV11-2 and TRBJ2-7; D call uncertain. Germline V gene sequence: CDR1 SGHAT, CDR2 FQNNGV. The ends were cut back, 3 bases at V and 1 base at J, with 10 bases in the middle. The CDR3 sequence is 14 residues long. The CDR3 sequence: CASSFPDLSYEQYF. The CDR3 nucleotides read TGTGCCAGCAGCTTTCCCGACTTGTCCTACGAGCAGTACTTC.

V is TRBV4-1 and J is TRBJ2-7, with 10 bases fitting TRBD2. CDR3 length: 16 residues. The V gene end was trimmed by 2 bases and the J gene end by 0 bases; junction bases not matched to a gene: 4. Germline values: CDR1 MGHRA, CDR2 YSYEKL. The chain's CDR3 is CASSQNSGRISYEQYF. The CDR3 nucleotides read TGCGCCAGCAGCCAAAATAGCGGGAGGATCTCCTACGAGCAGTACTTC.

This sequence joins TRBV7-2 and TRBJ2-1; TRBD2 might be the D (6 bases). This CDR3 spans 14 amino acids. Trimming took 2 bases from V and 5 from J, leaving 10 bases between them. Germline V gene data show CDR1 as SGHTA and CDR2 as FQGNSA. CDR3 DNA sequence: TGTGCCAGCAGCTTATCGGCGGGGAACAATGAGCAGTTCTTC. Translating it yields CASSLSAGNNEQFF.

The CDR3 region is CASTYNGGNEQFF. CDR3 nucleotides: TGTGCCAGCACCTATAACGGGGGCAATGAGCAGTTCTTC. The chain is built from TRBV2 and TRBJ2-1; D possibly corresponds to TRBD2 (6 bases). The CDR3 covers 13 residues. Germline lookup yields CDR1 SNHLY and CDR2 FYNNEI. Trimming stripped 7 bases from V and 6 bases from J, with 13 bases between.

The genes are TRBV5-1 and TRBJ1-2; 7 bases match TRBD1. The CDR3 runs 13 residues. Looked up from germline, CDR1 is SGHRS and CDR2 is YFSETQ. V was pared by 3 bases and J by 6 bases, with 5 bases of the junction left unmatched. The CDR3 region is CASSYRGEDGYTF. The CDR3 nucleotides are TGCGCCAGCAGCTACAGGGGAGAGGATGGCTACACCTTC.

The V gene is TRBV7-8, the J gene TRBJ2-1, with 7 bases that match TRBD1. Germline V CDR1 and CDR2: SGHVS, FQNEAQ. J gave up 2 bases and V 5 bases, and 9 bases lay outside the gene matches. The length of the CDR3 is 16 residues. CDR3 in amino acids: CASSLLVGQTYNEQFF. CDR3 nucleotide sequence: TGTGCCAGCAGCCTCCTGGTGGGACAGACCTACAATGAGCAGTTCTTC.

This clone was seen only once. V usage is TRBV5-1 and J usage is TRBJ1-5; TRBD1 agrees at 8 bases. The V gene's germline CDR1 is SGHRS and CDR2 YFSETQ. The CDR3 is 13 residues long. V lost 7 bases to trimming and J lost 5 bases; unmatched junction nucleotides: 5. In nucleotides, the CDR3 is TGCGCCAGCTCGTTACAGGGGGATCAGCCCCAGCATTTT. The encoded protein is CASSLQGDQPQHF.

The chain has TRBV5-1 and TRBJ2-2, with 8 bases identical to TRBD1. V lost 3 bases and J lost 8; bases outside the gene matches: 6. Germline V lookup: CDR1 SGHRS, CDR2 YFSETQ. The CDR3 extends over 14 amino acids. The CDR3 DNA is TGCGCCAGCAGCTCCCAACAGGGGGTGGGGGAGCTGTTTTTT. Its protein product is CASSSQQGVGELFF.

The rearrangement joins TRBV11-3 to TRBJ2-1; D may be TRBD2 (5 bases). Trimming took off 8 bases at V and 7 bases at J, with 12 bases between the two ends. CDR1 is SGHNT, CDR2 YENEEA, per germline. The CDR3 length is 12 residues. CDR3 in amino acids: CASSGYTNEQFF. The DNA for the CDR3 is TGTGCCAGCTCGGGGTACACGAATGAGCAGTTCTTC.

The rearrangement links TRBV7-8 to TRBJ2-7, with a tentative D call TRBD2 (6 bases). The germline V and J ends were trimmed by 5 bases and 4 bases, with 15 bases remaining between them. The CDR3 consists of 14 residues. Germline V lookup: CDR1 SGHVS, CDR2 FQNEAQ. The CDR3 nucleotides read TGTGCCAGCAGCCGAATACTAGCTGCTTACGAGCAGTACTTC. Encoded protein: CASSRILAAYEQYF.

The chain combines TRBV7-9 with TRBJ2-7; tentatively, D is TRBD1 (6 bases). Trimming took off 5 bases at V and 3 bases at J, with 14 bases between the two ends. CDR1 SEHNR and CDR2 FQNEAQ come from the germline V gene (reference sequence). The CDR3 loop spans 14 amino acids. The CDR3 DNA follows: TGTGCCAGCAGCCCCTTACTCAGGGGCTACGAGCAGTACTTC. Translated, it gives CASSPLLRGYEQYF.

The chain is built from TRBV9 and TRBJ1-1, with TRBD1 matching 8 bases. V lost 6 bases and J lost 1; bases outside the gene matches: 5. The CDR3 has 14 residues. Germline V gene lookup returns CDR1 SGDLS and CDR2 YYNGEE. The CDR3 sequence: CASTRGHENTEAFF. For the CDR3, the DNA is TGTGCCAGCACCAGGGGGCACGAGAACACTGAAGCTTTCTTT.

The rearrangement joins TRBV5-4 to TRBJ2-5; 8 positions match TRBD2. CDR3 size: 18 residues. Germline values: CDR1 SGHNT, CDR2 YYREEE (reference sequence). J lost 6 bases, V lost 3 bases, and 19 bases had no gene match. CDR3 nucleotide sequence: TGTGCCAGCAGCTCCGCATTCGGGGGGGGAACTGGGGGAAAGACCCAGTACTTC. Encoded protein: CASSSAFGGGTGGKTQYF. The full variable domain, in which reference TRBV5-4 and TRBJ2-5 provide the parts outside the CDR3, is ETGVTQSPTHLIKTRGQQVTLRCSSQSGHNTVSWYQQALGQGPQFIFQYYREEENGRGNFPPRFSGLQFPNYSSELNVNALELDDSALYLCASSSAFGGGTGGKTQYFGPGTRLLVL.

V is TRBV18 and J is TRBJ2-1; D remains unclear. Germline CDR1 and CDR2: KGHSH and LQKENI. This CDR3 has 14 residues. Trimming shortened V by 4 bases and J by 5 bases, and 12 bases separated the two germline ends. The CDR3 here is CASSLATAHNEQFF. In DNA, the CDR3 is TGTGCCAGCTCACTGGCCACCGCCCACAATGAGCAGTTCTTC.

This clone was detected once. The rearrangement joins TRBV19 to TRBJ2-2; D remains unclear. The V end lost 3 bases, the J end lost 7 bases, and 18 bases lay between the germline ends. Germline V gene lookup returns CDR1 LNHDA and CDR2 SQIVND (reference sequence). The CDR3 contains 16 residues. Here the CDR3 reads CASSMIPQAGHGELFF. CDR3 DNA: TGTGCCAGTAGTATGATCCCCCAGGCTGGTCACGGGGAGCTGTTTTTT. The complete variable domain, with remaining parts taken from reference TRBV19 and TRBJ2-2, reads DGGITQSPKYLFRKEGQNVTLSCEQNLNHDAMYWYRQDPGQGLRLIYYSQIVNDFQKGDIAEGYSVSREKKESFPLTVTSAQKNPTAFYLCASSMIPQAGHGELFFGEGSRLTVL.

The V gene is TRBV19, the J gene TRBJ2-4, with 8 bases aligning to TRBD1. CDR3 size: 13 residues. Losses at the gene ends were 6 bases for V and 7 bases for J; bases not matched to a gene: 5. From germline, CDR1 is LNHDA and CDR2 SQIVND (reference sequence). This chain's CDR3 is CASSPDRENIQYF. In nucleotides, the CDR3 is TGTGCCAGTAGCCCGGACAGGGAGAACATTCAGTACTTC.